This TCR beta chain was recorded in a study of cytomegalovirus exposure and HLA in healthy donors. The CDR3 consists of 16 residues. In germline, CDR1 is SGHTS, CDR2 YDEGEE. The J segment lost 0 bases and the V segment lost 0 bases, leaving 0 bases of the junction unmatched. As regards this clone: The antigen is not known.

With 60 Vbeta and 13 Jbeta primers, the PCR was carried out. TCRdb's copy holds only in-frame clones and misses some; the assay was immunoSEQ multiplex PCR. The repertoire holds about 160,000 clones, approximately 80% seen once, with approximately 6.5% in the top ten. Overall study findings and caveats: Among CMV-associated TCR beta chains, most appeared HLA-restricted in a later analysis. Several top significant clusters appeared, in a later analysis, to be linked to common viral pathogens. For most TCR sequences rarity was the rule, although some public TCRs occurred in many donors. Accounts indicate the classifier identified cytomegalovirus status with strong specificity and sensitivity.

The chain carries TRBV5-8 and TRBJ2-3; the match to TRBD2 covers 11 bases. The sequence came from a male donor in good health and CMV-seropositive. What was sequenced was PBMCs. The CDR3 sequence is CASSLGLAGSTDTQYF. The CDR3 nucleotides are TGTGCCAGCAGCTTGGGACTAGCGGGAAGCACAGATACGCAGTATTTT.